A selection of T cell receptor beta chains follows, all from one sample in a study of vaccination effects on CD4 cells after COVID-19. The data were produced by immunoSEQ multiplex PCR, yet TCRdb's version contains in-frame clones alone and is incomplete. The sample lists over 25,000 clones, 83% occurring once. These receptors have no known antigen. Sequences were derived from CD4+ T cells from PBMCs cultured with HCoV-NL63 spike peptides, sampled after COVID-19 vaccination. The receptor source for this set is a human donor who received a COVID-19 vaccine. Some clones in this sample may be carry-over from other donors' samples. Each CDR3 is given with its conserved first and last residue. Each record gives: J gene, V gene, CDR3 protein.

J: TRBJ1-1; V: TRBV6-2/TRBV6-3; CDR3: CASSYHGSTDTEAFF
J: TRBJ2-2; V: TRBV18; CDR3: CASSPLGSTGELFF
J: TRBJ1-1; V: TRBV9; CDR3: CASSVLSDARAEAFF
J: TRBJ2-3; V: TRBV12-5; CDR3: CASGLAAVNTQYF
J: TRBJ1-2; V: TRBV6-2/TRBV6-3; CDR3: CASSYTPRTGYGYTF
J: TRBJ2-5; V: TRBV3-1/TRBV3-2; CDR3: CASSQDRVYQETQYF
J: TRBJ2-3; V: TRBV9; CDR3: CASSVKSGRTDTQYF
J: TRBJ1-5; V: TRBV6-2/TRBV6-3; CDR3: CASSYDSNQPQHF
J: TRBJ1-5; V: TRBV2; CDR3: CASRGETGGLSNQPQHF
J: TRBJ1-2; V: TRBV6-5; CDR3: CASSPTRGGYTF
J: TRBJ2-1; V: TRBV24-1; CDR3: CATLGTSSYEQFF
J: TRBJ2-3; V: TRBV6-5; CDR3: CASSYRAPNPTDTQYF
J: TRBJ1-3; V: TRBV5-1; CDR3: CASSLLAGDTIYF
J: TRBJ2-5; V: TRBV7-8; CDR3: CASSLARVIQETQYF
J: TRBJ1-5; V: TRBV5-8; CDR3: CASSLYGFTNQPQHF
J: TRBJ2-1; V: TRBV9; CDR3: CASSTAGGPREQFF
J: TRBJ2-3; V: TRBV11-3; CDR3: CASSPGLFTDTQYF
J: TRBJ1-2; V: TRBV25-1; CDR3: CASSNPGTGGTSYGYTF
J: TRBJ2-1; V: TRBV6-2/TRBV6-3; CDR3: CASSGLASEQFF
J: TRBJ2-1; V: TRBV18; CDR3: CASSPSTGDNEQFF
J: TRBJ2-1; V: TRBV28; CDR3: CASSPLYNEQFF
J: TRBJ1-5; V: TRBV30; CDR3: CAWRDSRTNQPQHF
J: TRBJ1-3; V: TRBV5-1; CDR3: CASSLAGKGNTIYF
J: TRBJ2-5; V: TRBV6-5; CDR3: CASSRDRQETQYF
J: TRBJ1-1; V: TRBV28; CDR3: CASSDRATEAFF
J: TRBJ2-1; V: TRBV12-5; CDR3: CASGPRLAGGLYNEQFF
J: TRBJ2-1; V: TRBV6-4; CDR3: CASSVVPDFEQFF
J: TRBJ1-1; V: TRBV9; CDR3: CASSSNSYTEAFF
J: TRBJ1-1; V: TRBV5-1; CDR3: CASSSQQENTEAFF
J: TRBJ2-3; V: TRBV18; CDR3: CASSSTDTQYF
J: TRBJ1-5; V: TRBV24-1; CDR3: CATSDGTAQFNQPQHF